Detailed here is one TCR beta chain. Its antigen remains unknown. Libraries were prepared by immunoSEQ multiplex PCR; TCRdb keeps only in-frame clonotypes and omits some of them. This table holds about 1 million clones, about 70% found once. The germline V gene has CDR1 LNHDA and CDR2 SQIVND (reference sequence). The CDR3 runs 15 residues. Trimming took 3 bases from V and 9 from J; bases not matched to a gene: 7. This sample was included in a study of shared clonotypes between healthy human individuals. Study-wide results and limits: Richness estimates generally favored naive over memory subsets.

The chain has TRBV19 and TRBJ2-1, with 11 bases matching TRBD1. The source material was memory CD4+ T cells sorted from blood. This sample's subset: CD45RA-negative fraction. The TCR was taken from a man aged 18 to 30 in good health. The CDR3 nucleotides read TGTGCCAGTAGTATCGGACAGGGGGCTGTGGTTGAGCAGTTCTTC. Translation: CASSIGQGAVVEQFF.